A selection of T cell receptor beta chains follows, all from one sample in a study of response to subunit inactivated influenza vaccine. TCRdb re-analysed the RT-PCR reads in MiXCR, keeping a single row per CDR3 protein. Found here are hundreds of thousands of distinct CDR3 sequences, 7.5% to 8.5% of them singletons; the top ten hold over 10%. The input for sequencing was PBMCs from blood, taken approximately 25 months after vaccination. All receptors derive from a man between 50 and 69 years old who received an inactivated influenza vaccine. The CDR3 runs from the conserved cysteine through the conserved F or W. The D gene is left open where the match is weak. Clone sizes are given selectively: once, few, many, or a class where the clone is expanded.

V gene,D gene,clone size,J gene,CDR3 protein,CDR3 DNA
TRBV20-1,.,.,TRBJ2-3,CSASRFGALLGGTDTQYF,TGCAGTGCTAGTCGATTTGGGGCCCTCCTCGGGGGCACAGATACGCAGTATTTT
TRBV24-1,.,few,TRBJ1-2,CATSDLKTTYGYTF,TGTGCCACCAGTGATTTGAAGACAACCTATGGCTACACCTTC
TRBV5-6,TRBD1,few,TRBJ2-5,CASSFRTGGTETQYF,TGTGCCAGCAGCTTCCGGACAGGGGGGACAGAGACCCAGTACTTC
TRBV6-1,.,few,TRBJ2-3,CASSEALEDTQYF,TGTGCCAGCAGTGAAGCGCTAGAAGATACGCAGTATTTT
TRBV4-2,.,few,TRBJ1-6,CASSQEDIRSPLHF,TGTGCCAGCAGCCAAGAAGACATAAGATCACCCCTCCACTTT
TRBV6-5,TRBD1,few,TRBJ1-2,CASSYFSGQGLRGGYTF,TGTGCCAGCAGTTACTTCTCGGGACAGGGATTGCGGGGCGGCTACACCTTC
TRBV30,TRBD1,.,TRBJ1-5,CAWSDRGNQPQHF,TGTGCCTGGAGTGACAGGGGAAATCAGCCCCAGCATTTT
TRBV5-6,TRBD1,few,TRBJ1-3,CASRRQGRPLSGNTIYF,TGTGCCAGCAGAAGACAGGGACGCCCTCTCTCTGGAAACACCATATATTTT
TRBV4-3,TRBD1,few,TRBJ1-5,CASSPQTGTGYNSNQPQHF,TGCGCCAGCAGCCCTCAGACCGGGACAGGGTACAATAGCAATCAGCCCCAGCATTTT
TRBV6-5,.,few,TRBJ1-5,CASSYRLGQPQHF,TGTGCCAGCAGTTACAGACTAGGCCAGCCCCAGCATTTT
TRBV12-3/TRBV12-4,.,few,TRBJ2-5,CASSPDSEETQYF,TGTGCCAGCAGTCCTGACAGTGAAGAGACCCAGTACTTC
TRBV25-1,TRBD1,.,TRBJ1-1,CASNRGTGTEAFF,TGTGCCAGCAACCGTGGGACAGGGACTGAAGCTTTCTTT
TRBV5-4,TRBD1,few,TRBJ1-2,CASSPAGTGNYGYTF,TGTGCCAGCAGCCCGGCCGGGACAGGGAACTATGGCTACACCTTC
TRBV5-1,.,many,TRBJ2-7,CASGSPRQREQYF,TGCGCCAGCGGATCCCCTAGGCAGAGAGAGCAGTACTTC
TRBV4-1,.,.,TRBJ2-6,CASSQVPGANVLTF,TGCGCCAGCAGCCAAGTCCCAGGGGCCAACGTCCTGACTTTC
TRBV20-1,.,few,TRBJ2-1,CSAIGRGLYNEQFF,TGCAGTGCTATCGGTCGAGGACTCTACAATGAGCAGTTCTTC